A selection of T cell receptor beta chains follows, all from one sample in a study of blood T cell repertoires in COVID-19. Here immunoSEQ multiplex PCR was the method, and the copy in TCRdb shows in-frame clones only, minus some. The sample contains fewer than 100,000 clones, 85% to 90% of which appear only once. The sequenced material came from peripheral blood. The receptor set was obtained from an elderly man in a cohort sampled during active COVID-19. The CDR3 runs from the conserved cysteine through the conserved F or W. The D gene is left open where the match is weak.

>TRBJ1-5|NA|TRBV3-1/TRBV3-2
CASSRQANQPQHF
TGTGCCAGCAGCCGACAGGCAAATCAGCCCCAGCATTTT
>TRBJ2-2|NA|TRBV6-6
CASSPAKNTGELFF
TGTGCCAGCAGTCCAGCGAAGAACACCGGGGAGCTGTTTTTT
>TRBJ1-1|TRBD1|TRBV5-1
CASSLDPAGGSTEAFF
TGCGCCAGCAGCTTGGATCCGGCAGGGGGCTCGACTGAAGCTTTCTTT
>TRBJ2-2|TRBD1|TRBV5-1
CASSRGQVDTGELFF
TGCGCCAGCAGCAGGGGACAGGTTGACACCGGGGAGCTGTTTTTT
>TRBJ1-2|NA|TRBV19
CASSIGPGDGYTF
TGTGCCAGTAGTATAGGACCAGGGGATGGCTACACCTTC
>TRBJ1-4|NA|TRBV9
CASSVAERIATNEKLFF
TGTGCCAGCAGCGTAGCTGAGAGGATTGCAACTAATGAAAAACTGTTTTTT
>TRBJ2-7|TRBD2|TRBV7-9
CASSFRAGGGNYEQYF
TGTGCCAGCAGCTTTAGGGCCGGCGGGGGGAACTACGAGCAGTACTTC
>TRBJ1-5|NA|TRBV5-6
CASSLYSDRYSNQPQHF
TGTGCCAGCAGCTTATACTCGGACAGATATAGCAATCAGCCCCAGCATTTT
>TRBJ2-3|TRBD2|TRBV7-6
CASSTGLAGSDTQYF
TGTGCCAGCAGCACCGGACTAGCGGGGTCGGATACGCAGTATTTT
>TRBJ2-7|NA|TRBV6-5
CASSYSQGSPYEQYF
TGTGCCAGCAGTTACTCCCAGGGGAGTCCCTACGAGCAGTACTTC
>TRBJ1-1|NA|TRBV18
CASSPRLTANTEAFF
TGTGCCAGCTCACCAAGATTGACAGCCAACACTGAAGCTTTCTTT
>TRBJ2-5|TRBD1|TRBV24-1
CATGTDLGTQYF
TGTGCCACCGGGACAGATCTCGGGACCCAGTACTTC
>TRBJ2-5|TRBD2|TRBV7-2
CASSPTSGAQETQYF
TGTGCCAGCAGCCCAACAAGCGGGGCCCAAGAGACCCAGTACTTC
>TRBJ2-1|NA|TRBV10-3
CAISERTINNEQFF
TGTGCCATCAGTGAAAGGACTATCAACAATGAGCAGTTCTTC
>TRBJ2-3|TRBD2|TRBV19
CASSISPSGGLVTSTDTQYF
TGTGCCAGTAGTATCTCCCCTAGCGGGGGCCTGGTAACTAGCACAGATACGCAGTATTTT
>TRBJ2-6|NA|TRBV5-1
CASSPAAGANVLTF
TGCGCCAGCAGCCCGGCGGCGGGGGCCAACGTCCTGACTTTC
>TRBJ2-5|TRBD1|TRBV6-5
CASAVGQLETQYF
TGTGCCAGCGCGGTGGGACAGCTAGAGACCCAGTACTTC
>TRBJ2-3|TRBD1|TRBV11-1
CASSRGDRGSMDTQYF
TGTGCCAGCAGCCGCGGTGACAGGGGATCTATGGATACGCAGTATTTT